A selection of T cell receptor beta chains follows, all from one sample in a study of T-cell memory formation after mild COVID-19. TCRdb fed the 5' RACE reads into MiXCR, producing one record per CDR3 protein. This table holds fewer than 650,000 distinct CDR3 sequences, 15% to 20% found once. The sequencing input was PBMCs or a T cell subset sorted from them (not recorded which). These receptors originate from an adult woman who had mild COVID-19 (a few samples of this study predate the infection). Cell type and time point are not known. The CDR3 runs from the conserved cysteine through the conserved F or W. A D gene is named only where the DNA matches it firmly. A clone size is listed for some rows: how often the clone was seen (once, few, many), or a class if it is expanded.

CDR3 protein: CASSLAGGYFPYEQYF
CDR3 DNA: TGTGCCAGCAGTTTAGCGGGGGGCTATTTCCCCTACGAGCAGTACTTC
V gene: TRBV12-3/TRBV12-4
D gene: -
clone size: -
J gene: TRBJ2-7

CDR3 protein: CASRDSSGYEQYF
CDR3 DNA: TGTGCCAGCCGGGACTCGTCGGGCTACGAGCAGTACTTC
V gene: TRBV7-9
D gene: -
clone size: few
J gene: TRBJ2-7

CDR3 protein: CSVEGYGGVRNIQYF
CDR3 DNA: TGCAGCGTTGAAGGTTACGGGGGCGTTAGGAACATTCAGTACTTC
V gene: TRBV29-1
D gene: -
clone size: few
J gene: TRBJ2-4

CDR3 protein: CASSRPVGRETQYF
CDR3 DNA: TGTGCCAGCAGCCGACCCGTGGGCCGAGAGACCCAGTACTTC
V gene: TRBV7-8
D gene: -
clone size: -
J gene: TRBJ2-5

CDR3 protein: CASSQGLVQETQYF
CDR3 DNA: TGTGCCAGCAGTCAGGGACTCGTCCAAGAGACCCAGTACTTC
V gene: TRBV12-3/TRBV12-4
D gene: -
clone size: few
J gene: TRBJ2-5

CDR3 protein: CASSGRTGVNTEAFF
CDR3 DNA: TGTGCCAGCAGCGGTAGGACAGGGGTGAACACTGAAGCTTTCTTT
V gene: TRBV7-9
D gene: TRBD1
clone size: -
J gene: TRBJ1-1

CDR3 protein: CSVEVPLGGQETQYF
CDR3 DNA: TGCAGCGTTGAAGTCCCGCTAGGGGGCCAAGAGACCCAGTACTTC
V gene: TRBV29-1
D gene: -
clone size: -
J gene: TRBJ2-5

CDR3 protein: CASSLGSGYTF
CDR3 DNA: TGTGCCAGCAGCTTAGGAAGTGGCTACACCTTC
V gene: TRBV12-3/TRBV12-4
D gene: -
clone size: many
J gene: TRBJ1-2

CDR3 protein: CASSSLGGGRGYEQYF
CDR3 DNA: TGTGCCAGCAGCTCTTTGGGGGGGGGGCGCGGCTACGAGCAGTACTTC
V gene: TRBV7-2
D gene: -
clone size: -
J gene: TRBJ2-7

CDR3 protein: CASSRDVGSTSNEKLFF
CDR3 DNA: TGTGCCAGCAGCCGAGATGTGGGATCGACGTCTAATGAAAAACTGTTTTTT
V gene: TRBV7-9
D gene: -
clone size: -
J gene: TRBJ1-4

CDR3 protein: CAGASLLTDTQYF
CDR3 DNA: TGTGCCGGGGCGTCGCTCCTCACAGATACGCAGTATTTT
V gene: TRBV12-3/TRBV12-4
D gene: -
clone size: few
J gene: TRBJ2-3

CDR3 protein: CASSPFGYTEAFF
CDR3 DNA: TGTGCCAGTAGTCCGTTCGGGTACACTGAAGCTTTCTTT
V gene: TRBV19
D gene: -
clone size: -
J gene: TRBJ1-1

CDR3 protein: CASSLRQGAEWKQPQHF
CDR3 DNA: TGTGCCAGCAGCTTAAGGCAGGGGGCCGAGTGGAAGCAGCCCCAGCATTTT
V gene: TRBV7-3
D gene: TRBD1
clone size: few
J gene: TRBJ1-5

CDR3 protein: CSARAGIVNTEAFF
CDR3 DNA: TGCAGTGCTAGGGCGGGGATCGTGAACACTGAAGCTTTCTTT
V gene: TRBV20-1
D gene: -
clone size: -
J gene: TRBJ1-1

CDR3 protein: CASSQLAGGFNEQFF
CDR3 DNA: TGTGCCAGCAGTCAACTAGCGGGAGGGTTCAATGAGCAGTTCTTC
V gene: TRBV6-5
D gene: TRBD2
clone size: few
J gene: TRBJ2-1

CDR3 protein: CASSGEGRYYGYTF
CDR3 DNA: TGCGCCAGCAGCGGAGAGGGGCGTTACTATGGCTACACCTTC
V gene: TRBV5-1
D gene: -
clone size: -
J gene: TRBJ1-2

CDR3 protein: CASRPGQGASGYTF
CDR3 DNA: TGTGCCAGCAGACCGGGACAGGGGGCGTCTGGCTACACCTTC
V gene: TRBV12-3/TRBV12-4
D gene: TRBD1
clone size: few
J gene: TRBJ1-2

CDR3 protein: CASRHQGPYTGELFF
CDR3 DNA: TGTGCCAGCAGGCATCAGGGGCCGTACACCGGGGAGCTGTTTTTT
V gene: TRBV11-3
D gene: -
clone size: few
J gene: TRBJ2-2

CDR3 protein: CSVLPPGGNTEAFF
CDR3 DNA: TGCAGCGTTTTACCCCCGGGGGGGAACACTGAAGCTTTCTTT
V gene: TRBV29-1
D gene: -
clone size: few
J gene: TRBJ1-1

CDR3 protein: CASTPGQGSTDTQYF
CDR3 DNA: TGCGCCAGCACCCCGGGACAGGGTAGCACAGATACGCAGTATTTT
V gene: TRBV10-2
D gene: TRBD1
clone size: few
J gene: TRBJ2-3

CDR3 protein: CASSLVLDGGETQYF
CDR3 DNA: TGCGCCAGCAGCTTAGTACTTGATGGGGGAGAGACCCAGTACTTC
V gene: TRBV5-1
D gene: -
clone size: few
J gene: TRBJ2-5

CDR3 protein: CASSLGGWRNEQFF
CDR3 DNA: TGTGCCAGCAGCTTAGGAGGGTGGAGGAATGAGCAGTTCTTC
V gene: TRBV7-9
D gene: -
clone size: -
J gene: TRBJ2-1

CDR3 protein: CASSAPGNYGYTF
CDR3 DNA: TGTGCCAGCAGTGCCCCGGGGAACTATGGCTACACCTTC
V gene: TRBV12-3/TRBV12-4
D gene: -
clone size: few
J gene: TRBJ1-2

CDR3 protein: CSVEDTGNNEQFF
CDR3 DNA: TGCAGCGTTGAAGACACAGGGAACAATGAGCAGTTCTTC
V gene: TRBV29-1
D gene: -
clone size: -
J gene: TRBJ2-1

CDR3 protein: CASSLLVISGGHNEQFF
CDR3 DNA: TGTGCCAGCAGCTTGTTAGTTATTAGCGGGGGACACAATGAGCAGTTCTTC
V gene: TRBV7-9
D gene: TRBD2
clone size: few
J gene: TRBJ2-1

CDR3 protein: CSVVGTSIYEQYF
CDR3 DNA: TGCAGCGTTGTAGGGACTAGCATCTACGAGCAGTACTTC
V gene: TRBV29-1
D gene: TRBD2
clone size: many
J gene: TRBJ2-7

CDR3 protein: CATSEGGADYGYTF
CDR3 DNA: TGTGCCACCAGTGAGGGGGGCGCGGACTATGGCTACACCTTC
V gene: TRBV24-1
D gene: -
clone size: -
J gene: TRBJ1-2

CDR3 protein: CASSQAGDWAGPLYEQYF
CDR3 DNA: TGTGCCAGCAGCCAAGCGGGGGACTGGGCGGGGCCGTTATACGAGCAGTACTTC
V gene: TRBV4-2
D gene: -
clone size: few
J gene: TRBJ2-7

CDR3 protein: CASGTGDYNSPLHF
CDR3 DNA: TGCGCCAGCGGCACAGGGGACTATAATTCACCCCTCCACTTT
V gene: TRBV5-1
D gene: TRBD1
clone size: many
J gene: TRBJ1-6

CDR3 protein: CASRTGERLGETQYF
CDR3 DNA: TGTGCCAGCAGGACAGGGGAGCGTCTGGGAGAGACCCAGTACTTC
V gene: TRBV2
D gene: TRBD1
clone size: -
J gene: TRBJ2-5

CDR3 protein: CASSKKGTGREAEAFF
CDR3 DNA: TGTGCCAGCAGTAAAAAGGGGACAGGGAGGGAGGCTGAAGCTTTCTTT
V gene: TRBV6-5
D gene: TRBD1
clone size: -
J gene: TRBJ1-1

CDR3 protein: CASRPTIGQGKPYEQYF
CDR3 DNA: TGTGCCAGCAGGCCGACGATAGGACAGGGAAAACCCTACGAGCAGTACTTC
V gene: TRBV6-5
D gene: TRBD1
clone size: -
J gene: TRBJ2-7

CDR3 protein: CASSSPPDRAFF
CDR3 DNA: TGTGCCAGCAGTTCCCCCCCGGATCGGGCTTTCTTT
V gene: TRBV6-5
D gene: -
clone size: -
J gene: TRBJ1-1

CDR3 protein: CASSQQRGPYEQYF
CDR3 DNA: TGTGCCAGCAGCCAACAGCGTGGGCCCTACGAGCAGTACTTC
V gene: TRBV14
D gene: -
clone size: -
J gene: TRBJ2-7

CDR3 protein: CAKIAPLNEQFF
CDR3 DNA: TGTGCCAAGATTGCACCACTCAATGAGCAGTTCTTC
V gene: TRBV2
D gene: -
clone size: once
J gene: TRBJ2-1

CDR3 protein: CSAEGEGGETQYF
CDR3 DNA: TGCAGTGCTGAGGGGGAGGGGGGAGAGACCCAGTACTTC
V gene: TRBV20-1
D gene: -
clone size: few
J gene: TRBJ2-5

CDR3 protein: CASSTSSNTEAFF
CDR3 DNA: TGTGCCAGCAGCACAAGTTCTAACACTGAAGCTTTCTTT
V gene: TRBV3-1
D gene: -
clone size: -
J gene: TRBJ1-1

CDR3 protein: CSAREKYTGELFF
CDR3 DNA: TGCAGTGCTAGAGAGAAGTACACCGGGGAGCTGTTTTTT
V gene: TRBV20-1
D gene: -
clone size: few
J gene: TRBJ2-2

CDR3 protein: CASSYRGPLAAYQETQYF
CDR3 DNA: TGTGCCAGCAGTTACAGGGGGCCTCTAGCGGCGTACCAAGAGACCCAGTACTTC
V gene: TRBV6-2/TRBV6-3
D gene: -
clone size: few
J gene: TRBJ2-5

CDR3 protein: CSVRGGATDTQYF
CDR3 DNA: TGCAGCGTCCGCGGGGGGGCCACAGATACGCAGTATTTT
V gene: TRBV29-1
D gene: TRBD2
clone size: -
J gene: TRBJ2-3

CDR3 protein: CASRGDTGELFF
CDR3 DNA: TGTGCCAGCAGAGGGGACACCGGGGAGCTGTTTTTT
V gene: TRBV2
D gene: -
clone size: many
J gene: TRBJ2-2

CDR3 protein: CASSFGRGRNNEQFF
CDR3 DNA: TGCGCCAGCAGCTTCGGCCGGGGTCGGAACAATGAGCAGTTCTTC
V gene: TRBV4-1
D gene: -
clone size: -
J gene: TRBJ2-1

CDR3 protein: CASSLLAGVGNEQFF
CDR3 DNA: TGTGCCAGCAGCTTACTAGCGGGAGTAGGGAATGAGCAGTTCTTC
V gene: TRBV11-2
D gene: TRBD2
clone size: many
J gene: TRBJ2-1